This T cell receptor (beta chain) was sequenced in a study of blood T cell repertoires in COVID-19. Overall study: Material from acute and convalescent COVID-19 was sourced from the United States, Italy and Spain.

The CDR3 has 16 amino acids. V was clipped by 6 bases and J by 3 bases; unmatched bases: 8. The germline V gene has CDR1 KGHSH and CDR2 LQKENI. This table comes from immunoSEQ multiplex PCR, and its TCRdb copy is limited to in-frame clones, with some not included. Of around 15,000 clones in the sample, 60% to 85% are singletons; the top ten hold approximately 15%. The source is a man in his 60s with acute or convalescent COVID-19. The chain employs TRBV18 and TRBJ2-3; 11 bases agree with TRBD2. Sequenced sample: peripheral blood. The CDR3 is CASSLLAGEGTDTQYF. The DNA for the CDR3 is TGTGCCAGCTCCCTACTAGCGGGAGAGGGGACAGATACGCAGTATTTT. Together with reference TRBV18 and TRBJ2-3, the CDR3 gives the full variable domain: NAGVMQNPRHLVRRRGQEARLRCSPMKGHSHVYWYRQLPEEGLKFMVYLQKENIIDESGMPKERFSAEFPKEGPSILRIQQVVRGDSAAYFCASSLLAGEGTDTQYFGPGTRLTVL.